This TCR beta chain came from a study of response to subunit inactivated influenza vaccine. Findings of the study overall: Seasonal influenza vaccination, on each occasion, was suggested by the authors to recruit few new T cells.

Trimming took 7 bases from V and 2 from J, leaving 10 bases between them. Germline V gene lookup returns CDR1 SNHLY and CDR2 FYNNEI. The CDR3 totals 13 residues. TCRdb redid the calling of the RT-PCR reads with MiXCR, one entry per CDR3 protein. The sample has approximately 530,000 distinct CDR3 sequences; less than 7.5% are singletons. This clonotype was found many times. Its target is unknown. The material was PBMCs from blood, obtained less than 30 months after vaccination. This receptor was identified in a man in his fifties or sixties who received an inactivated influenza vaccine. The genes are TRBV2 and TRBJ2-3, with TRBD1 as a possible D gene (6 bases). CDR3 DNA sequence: TGTGCCAGCAAGGGGGATCTCACAGATACGCAGTATTTT. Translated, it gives CASKGDLTDTQYF.